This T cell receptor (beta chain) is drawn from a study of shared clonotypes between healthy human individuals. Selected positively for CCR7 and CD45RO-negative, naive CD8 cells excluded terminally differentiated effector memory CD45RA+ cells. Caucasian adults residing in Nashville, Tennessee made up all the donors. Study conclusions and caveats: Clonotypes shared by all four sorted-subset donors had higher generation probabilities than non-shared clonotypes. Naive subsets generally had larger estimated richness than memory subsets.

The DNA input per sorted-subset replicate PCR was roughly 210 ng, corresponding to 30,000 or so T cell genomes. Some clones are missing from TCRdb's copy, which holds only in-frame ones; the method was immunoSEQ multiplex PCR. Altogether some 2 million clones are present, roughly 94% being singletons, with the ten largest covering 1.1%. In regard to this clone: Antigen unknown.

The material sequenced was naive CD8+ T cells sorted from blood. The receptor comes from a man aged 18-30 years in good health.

The CDR3 region is CASSLYGEVGNQPQHF. DNA of the CDR3: TGTGCCAGCAGCTTGTATGGGGAAGTGGGCAATCAGCCCCAGCATTTT. The V gene is TRBV5-5, the J gene TRBJ1-5; D ambiguous. Germline V lookup: CDR1 SGHKS, CDR2 YYEKEE (reference sequence). Trimming took off 1 base at V and 2 bases at J, with 13 bases between the two ends. This CDR3 has 16 residues.